This T cell receptor (beta chain) was obtained from a study of cytomegalovirus exposure and HLA in healthy donors. The CDR3 loop spans 13 amino acids. Germline CDR1 MGHDK, CDR2 SYGVNS. The V and J ends lost 8 bases and 2 bases, in that order; junction bases with no gene match: 4. Notes on the study in general: It was confirmed in vitro that a few of the CMV-associated chains were specific for CMV antigens. In a later analysis, at a false discovery rate of 0.05, over 15,000 TCR beta sequences matched HLA alleles. Across donors, most TCRs were seen rarely, yet some public ones were widespread.

Donors were ostensibly healthy at sampling, although undocumented immune exposures were probable. A multiplex PCR was run with 60 Vbeta primers and 13 Jbeta primers. The assay was immunoSEQ multiplex PCR, and TCRdb's table has in-frame clones only and misses some. The table has roughly 150,000 clones, 65% to 85% seen once. On this clone itself: Its antigen is not identified.

The genes are TRBV25-1 and TRBJ1-1; 8 bases fit TRBD1. Sequencing was carried out using PBMCs. The sequence was collected from a man between 25 and 39 years old in good health and CMV-seronegative. DNA of the CDR3: TGTGCCAGCCGTGGGACAGGAAACACTGAAGCTTTCTTT. Translation gives CASRGTGNTEAFF. Together with reference TRBV25-1 and TRBJ1-1, the CDR3 gives the full variable domain: EADIYQTPRYLVIGTGKKITLECSQTMGHDKMYWYQQDPGMELHLIHYSYGVNSTEKGDLSSESTVSRIRTEHFPLTLESARPSHTSQYLCASRGTGNTEAFFGQGTRLTVV.